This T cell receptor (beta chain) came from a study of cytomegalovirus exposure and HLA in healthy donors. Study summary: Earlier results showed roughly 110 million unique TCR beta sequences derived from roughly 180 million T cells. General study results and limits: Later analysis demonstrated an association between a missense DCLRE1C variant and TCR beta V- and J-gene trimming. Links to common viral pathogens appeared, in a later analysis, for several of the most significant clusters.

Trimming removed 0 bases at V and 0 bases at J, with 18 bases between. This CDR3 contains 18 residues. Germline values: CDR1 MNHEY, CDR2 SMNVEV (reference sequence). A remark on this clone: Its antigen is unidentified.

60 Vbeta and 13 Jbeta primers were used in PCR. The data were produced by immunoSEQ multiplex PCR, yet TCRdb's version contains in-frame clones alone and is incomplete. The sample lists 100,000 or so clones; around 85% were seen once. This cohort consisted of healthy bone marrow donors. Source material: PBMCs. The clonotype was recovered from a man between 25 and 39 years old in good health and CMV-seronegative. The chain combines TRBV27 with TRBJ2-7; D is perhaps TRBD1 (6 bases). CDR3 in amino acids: CASSLSGAKTGYSYEQYF. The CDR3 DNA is TGTGCCAGCAGTTTATCGGGGGCTAAGACGGGGTACTCCTACGAGCAGTACTTC.